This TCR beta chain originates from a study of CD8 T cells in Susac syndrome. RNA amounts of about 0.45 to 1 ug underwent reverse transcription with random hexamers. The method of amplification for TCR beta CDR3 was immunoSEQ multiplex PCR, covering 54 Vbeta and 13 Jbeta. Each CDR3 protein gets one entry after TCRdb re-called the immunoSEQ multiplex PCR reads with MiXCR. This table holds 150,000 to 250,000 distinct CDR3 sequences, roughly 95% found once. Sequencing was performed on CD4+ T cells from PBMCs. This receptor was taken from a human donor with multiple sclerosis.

The CDR3 nucleotides read TGCAGTGCTAGTCCAGGGACAGATAAGGACATTCAGTACTTC. Translation: CSASPGTDKDIQYF. J is TRBJ2-4 and V is TRBV20-1, with 7 bases matching TRBD1. Trimming took 3 bases from V and 8 from J; bases not matched to a gene: 10. This CDR3 is built from 14 residues. Germline lookup yields CDR1 DFQATT and CDR2 SNEGSKA (reference sequence).